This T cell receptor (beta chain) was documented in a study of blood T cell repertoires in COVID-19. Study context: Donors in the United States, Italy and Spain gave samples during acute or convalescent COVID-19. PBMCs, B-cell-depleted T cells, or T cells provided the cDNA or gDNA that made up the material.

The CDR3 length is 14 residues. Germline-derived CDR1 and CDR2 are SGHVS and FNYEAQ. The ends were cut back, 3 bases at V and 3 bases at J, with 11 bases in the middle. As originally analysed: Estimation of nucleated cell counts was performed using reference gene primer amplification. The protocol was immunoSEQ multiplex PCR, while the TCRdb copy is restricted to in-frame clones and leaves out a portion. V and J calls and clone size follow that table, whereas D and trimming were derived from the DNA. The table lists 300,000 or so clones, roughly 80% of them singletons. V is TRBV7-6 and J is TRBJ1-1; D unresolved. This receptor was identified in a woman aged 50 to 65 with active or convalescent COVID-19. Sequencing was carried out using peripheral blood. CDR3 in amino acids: CASSLRGHDTEAFF. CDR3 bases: TGTGCCAGCAGCTTGCGAGGGCATGACACTGAAGCTTTCTTT.